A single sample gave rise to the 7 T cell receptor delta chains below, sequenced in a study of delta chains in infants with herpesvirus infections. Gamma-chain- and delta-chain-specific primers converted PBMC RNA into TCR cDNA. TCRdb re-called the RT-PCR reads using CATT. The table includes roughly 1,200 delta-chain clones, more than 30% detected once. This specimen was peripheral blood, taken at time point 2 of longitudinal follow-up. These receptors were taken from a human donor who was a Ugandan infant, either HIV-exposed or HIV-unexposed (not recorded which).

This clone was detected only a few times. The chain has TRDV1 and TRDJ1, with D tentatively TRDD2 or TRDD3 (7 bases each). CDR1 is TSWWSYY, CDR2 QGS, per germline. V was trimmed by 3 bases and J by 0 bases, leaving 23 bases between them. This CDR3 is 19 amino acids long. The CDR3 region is CALGDPPFLPWGYTDKLIF. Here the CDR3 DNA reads TGTGCTCTTGGGGACCCTCCTTTCCTACCCTGGGGGTACACCGATAAACTCATCTTT.

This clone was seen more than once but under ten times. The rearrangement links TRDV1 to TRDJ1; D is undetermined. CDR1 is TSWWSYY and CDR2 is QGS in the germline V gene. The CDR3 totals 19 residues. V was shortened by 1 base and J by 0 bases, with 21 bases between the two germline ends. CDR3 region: CALGEPPQASPVNTDKLIF. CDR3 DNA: TGTGCTCTTGGGGAACCGCCCCAGGCCTCCCCTGTAAACACCGATAAACTCATCTTT.

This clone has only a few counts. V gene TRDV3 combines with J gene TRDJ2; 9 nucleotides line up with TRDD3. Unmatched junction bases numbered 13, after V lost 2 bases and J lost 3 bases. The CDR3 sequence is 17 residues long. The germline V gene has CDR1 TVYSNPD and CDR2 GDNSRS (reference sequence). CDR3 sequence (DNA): TGTGCCTTTCGTTGGGATTCATACTGGGGGATGACAGCACAACTCTTCTTT. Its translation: CAFRWDSYWGMTAQLFF.

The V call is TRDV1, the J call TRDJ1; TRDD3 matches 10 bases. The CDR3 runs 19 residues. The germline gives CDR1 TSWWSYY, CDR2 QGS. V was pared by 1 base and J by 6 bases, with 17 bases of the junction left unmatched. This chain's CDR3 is CALGERPFLSWGIRNKLIF. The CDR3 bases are TGTGCTCTTGGGGAACGCCCCTTCCTAAGCTGGGGGATAAGGAATAAACTCATCTTT.

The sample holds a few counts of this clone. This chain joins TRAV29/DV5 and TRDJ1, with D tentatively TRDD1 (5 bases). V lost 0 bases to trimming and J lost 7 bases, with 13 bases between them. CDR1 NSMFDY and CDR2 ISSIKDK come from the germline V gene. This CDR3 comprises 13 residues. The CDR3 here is CAASAEISGKLIF. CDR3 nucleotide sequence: TGTGCAGCAAGCGCGGAAATCAGCGGTAAACTCATCTTT.

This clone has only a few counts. In nucleotides, the CDR3 is TGTGCCGTTCCCTTCCTAACCGGGGGAGAGGTTTCCGATAAACTCATCTTT. Its protein is CAVPFLTGGEVSDKLIF. The rearrangement joins TRDV3 to TRDJ1; 8 bases align to TRDD2. Germline assignment: CDR1 TVYSNPD and CDR2 GDNSRS (reference sequence). The length of the CDR3 is 17 residues. Trimming at V came to 5 bases and at J to 3 bases, leaving 20 bases not matched to a gene.

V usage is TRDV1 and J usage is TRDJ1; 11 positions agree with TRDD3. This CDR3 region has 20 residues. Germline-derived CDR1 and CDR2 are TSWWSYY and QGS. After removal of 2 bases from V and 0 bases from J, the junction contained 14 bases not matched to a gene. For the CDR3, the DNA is TGTGCTCTTGGGGAATTCCTCTCGGGCTGGGGGATACAGTACACCGATAAACTCATCTTT. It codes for CALGEFLSGWGIQYTDKLIF.